This T cell receptor beta chain was obtained from a study of CD8+CD57+ T cells in acquired aplastic anemia. Study in general: An average of around 3.5 ug of DNA was obtained from sorted CD4+ and CD8+ cells.

Both TCR beta VDJ combination and CDR3 sequence profiling were carried out. Genomic DNA was the template for this profiling. Via MiXCR, TCRdb re-called the reads, giving one row per CDR3 protein. The sample records some 92,000 distinct CDR3 sequences, 55% to 75% being singletons. Patients sequenced had flow cytometry evidence of CD8+CD57+ cell expansion. The patients, all of them, had severe acquired aplastic anemia. Sampling of blood occurred while the patients had still received no therapy. The germline gives CDR1 LGHNA, CDR2 YNFKEQ. V dropped 1 base and J dropped 0; count of bases not matched to a gene: 5. The CDR3 extends over 17 amino acids.

The V call is TRBV4-2, the J call TRBJ2-1; 8 positions match TRBD2. The TCR was taken from a human donor with aplastic anemia. Sequencing input: sorted CD4+, CD8+, or CD8+CD57+ T cells (not recorded which) from PBMCs. CDR3 in amino acids: CASSQVFTSGSYNEQFF. CDR3 sequence (DNA): TGTGCCAGCAGCCAAGTTTTTACTAGCGGCTCCTACAATGAGCAGTTCTTC.